These 23 T cell receptor beta chains were all obtained from the same sample, sequenced in a study of shared clonotypes between healthy human individuals. CD45RO-negative cells were positively selected for CCR7, leaving out terminally differentiated effector memory CD45RA+ cells. Measured with immunoSEQ multiplex PCR; TCRdb has only the in-frame clones, and not every one. The sample carries hundreds of thousands of clones, roughly 98% recorded once. What was sequenced was naive CD8+ T cells sorted from blood. Source of these receptors: a man younger than 40 in good health.

In its sample, this clone was seen once. V and J are TRBV7-2 and TRBJ1-2; no clear D. CDR1 is SGHTA and CDR2 is FQGNSA in the germline V gene. V was trimmed by 1 base and J by 0 bases, leaving 6 bases between them. This CDR3 is built from 14 residues. The CDR3 sequence is CASSLGITNYGYTF. CDR3 sequence (DNA): TGTGCCAGCAGCTTAGGGATCACTAACTATGGCTACACCTTC.

The chain has TRBV27 and TRBJ2-3; D not certain. The germline CDR1 and CDR2 sequences are MNHEY and SMNVEV (reference sequence). This CDR3 is built from 14 residues. Trimming pared 5 bases from V and 2 bases from J, leaving 11 bases between. The CDR3 sequence: CASSPLPDTDTQYF. In nucleotides, the CDR3 is TGTGCCAGCAGTCCTTTACCGGACACAGATACGCAGTATTTT.

The genes are TRBV30 and TRBJ2-7; the D call may be TRBD1 or TRBD2 (5 bases each). Germline loops: CDR1 GTSNPN, CDR2 SVGIG (reference sequence). V shed 2 bases and J shed 5 bases, with 16 bases lying between them. CDR3 size: 14 residues. The CDR3 reads CAWSTHGRDHEQYF. CDR3 coding DNA: TGTGCCTGGAGTACTCACGGACGGGACCACGAGCAGTACTTC.

The rearrangement links TRBV28 to TRBJ1-1; D call uncertain. V lost 10 bases and J lost 6, with 27 bases in between. Germline V gene sequence: CDR1 MDHEN, CDR2 SYDVKM. The CDR3 has 16 residues. DNA for the CDR3: TGTGCCACCGCTTTTGGTGCGGGAGGCCACCCCCCTGAAGCTTTCTTT. Encoded protein: CATAFGAGGHPPEAFF. The full variable domain, completed using reference TRBV28 and TRBJ1-1, is DVKVTQSSRYLVKRTGEKVFLECVQDMDHENMFWYRQDPGLGLRLIYFSYDVKMKEKGDIPEGYSVSREKKERFSLILESASTNQTSMYLCATAFGAGGHPPEAFFGQGTRLTVV.

The chain links TRBV2 to TRBJ2-2, with a weak D call TRBD2 (6 bases). This CDR3 has 13 amino acids. V was clipped by 10 bases and J by 1 base, with 10 bases between them. From germline, CDR1 is SNHLY and CDR2 FYNNEI. For the CDR3, the DNA is TGTGCCACCATCGGGAGGAACACCGGGGAGCTGTTTTTT. This gives the protein CATIGRNTGELFF.

J is TRBJ1-2 and V is TRBV14; D remains ambiguous. Germline assignment: CDR1 SGHDN and CDR2 FVKESK. The V gene lost 6 bases and the J gene lost 5 bases, with 4 bases spanning the gap. The length of the CDR3 is 10 residues. CDR3 residues: CASRFYGYTF. DNA of the CDR3: TGTGCCAGCAGGTTTTATGGCTACACCTTC.

This clone came up once. V usage is TRBV4-1 and J usage is TRBJ2-2; D uncertain. The CDR3 is 14 amino acids. The germline CDR1 and CDR2 sequences are MGHRA and YSYEKL. V was cut by 3 bases and J by 3 bases, with 8 bases left in between. CDR3 coding DNA: TGCGCCAGCAGCCACGGTAGCTACACCGGGGAGCTGTTTTTT. It yields the protein CASSHGSYTGELFF.

This clone was seen only once. This chain links TRBV28 with TRBJ2-1; D might be TRBD2 (5 bases). CDR3 length equals 15 residues. V dropped 2 bases and J dropped 0 bases, with 8 bases sitting between them. Germline CDR1 is MDHEN and CDR2 is SYDVKM. The CDR3 is CASSLKRRSYNEQFF. Here the CDR3 DNA reads TGTGCCAGCAGTTTAAAGCGGCGCTCCTACAATGAGCAGTTCTTC.

The gene calls are TRBV7-9 and TRBJ2-3; 8 nucleotides line up with TRBD2. The germline CDR1 and CDR2 sequences are SEHNR and FQNEAQ (reference sequence). The CDR3 is 16 residues long. Trimming at V came to 1 base and at J to 7 bases, leaving 10 bases not matched to a gene. The CDR3 region has the DNA TGTGCCAGCAGCTTAGAGAGTAGCGGGAACTGGAATACGCAGTATTTT. Translation gives CASSLESSGNWNTQYF.

This chain uses TRBV27 with TRBJ2-2; 13 bases are a match to TRBD2. CDR1 MNHEY and CDR2 SMNVEV come from the germline V gene (reference sequence). CDR3 length equals 16 residues. J gave up 6 bases and V 5 bases, and 6 bases lay outside the gene matches. CDR3 DNA: TGTGCCAGCAGTCTGGGACTAGCGGGATGGGCCGGGGAGCTGTTTTTT. Protein sequence: CASSLGLAGWAGELFF.

The chain uses TRBV19 and TRBJ2-3, with unresolved D. The CDR3 loop spans 13 amino acids. Trimming stripped 4 bases from V and 2 bases from J, with 7 bases between. CDR1 is LNHDA and CDR2 is SQIVND in the germline V gene (reference sequence). The CDR3 sequence: CASSTVHTDTQYF. Here the CDR3 DNA reads TGTGCCAGTAGTACCGTACACACAGATACGCAGTATTTT.

The chain combines TRBV7-9 with TRBJ2-1, with D unclear. V lost 4 bases, J lost 10 bases, and 17 bases lay in between. The germline CDR1 and CDR2 sequences are SEHNR and FQNEAQ (reference sequence). This CDR3 contains 14 residues. This CDR3 is CASSYWRAGQEQFF. CDR3 nucleotide sequence: TGTGCCAGCAGCTATTGGAGAGCCGGCCAGGAGCAGTTCTTC.

The chain uses TRBV29-1 and TRBJ1-2; possible D gene TRBD1, 6 bases. The CDR3 consists of 14 residues. CDR1 is SQVTM and CDR2 is ANQGSEA in the germline V gene. The V gene lost 6 bases and the J gene lost 4 bases, with 18 bases spanning the gap. The CDR3 sequence: CSVDSEGGGYGYTF. The CDR3 nucleotides are TGCAGCGTCGATTCCGAGGGGGGAGGCTATGGCTACACCTTC. Variable domain in full (rest from reference TRBV29-1 and TRBJ1-2): SAVISQKPSRDICQRGTSLTIQCQVDSQVTMMFWYRQQPGQSLTLIATANQGSEATYESGFVIDKFPISRPNLTFSTLTVSNMSPEDSSIYLCSVDSEGGGYGYTFGSGTRLTVV.

The J gene is TRBJ2-1, the V gene TRBV6-5, with 8 positions matching TRBD2. This CDR3 is built from 15 residues. The trim removed 3 bases at V and 8 bases at J, leaving 9 bases unmatched. Germline V lookup: CDR1 MNHEY, CDR2 SVGAGI. CDR3 in amino acids: CASSYSHPGGDEQFF. The CDR3 bases are TGTGCCAGCAGTTATTCCCACCCGGGGGGGGATGAGCAGTTCTTC.

The chain has TRBV2 and TRBJ2-4; a possible D gene is TRBD2 (5 bases). CDR1 is SNHLY and CDR2 is FYNNEI in the germline V gene. The CDR3 has 12 amino acids. Trimming pared 4 bases from V and 5 bases from J, leaving 6 bases between. CDR3 in amino acids: CASSVGENIQYF. CDR3 nucleotides: TGTGCCAGCAGTGTCGGGGAAAACATTCAGTACTTC.

The chain is built from TRBV11-2 and TRBJ2-3, with TRBD2 identical over 13 bases. The germline gives CDR1 SGHAT, CDR2 FQNNGV. The CDR3 consists of 18 residues. J gave up 4 bases and V 4 bases, and 11 bases lay outside the gene matches. CDR3 bases: TGTGCCAGCAGCTCACGACTAGCGGGAGGAAAAGAACCAGATACGCAGTATTTT. This codes for CASSSRLAGGKEPDTQYF.

This rearrangement joins TRBV5-5 to TRBJ1-2; 9 bases match TRBD1. The CDR3 length is 16 residues. Germline CDR1 reads SGHKS; CDR2 reads YYEKEE (reference sequence). The junction had 8 bases not matched to a gene; V was cut back by 5 bases and J by 0 bases. The CDR3 spells CASSIGQGRANYGYTF. CDR3 DNA: TGTGCCAGCAGTATAGGACAGGGGAGAGCTAACTATGGCTACACCTTC.

The genes are TRBV19 and TRBJ2-4; TRBD2 aligns across 10 bases. With V trimmed by 3 bases and J by 6 bases, 11 bases remained unmatched. Germline V gives CDR1 LNHDA, CDR2 SQIVND (reference sequence). This CDR3 contains 17 residues. This chain's CDR3 is CASSISASGSPGNIQYF. CDR3 nucleotide sequence: TGTGCCAGTAGTATTTCGGCTAGCGGGAGTCCCGGAAACATTCAGTACTTC.

The chain recombines TRBV5-1 with TRBJ2-3, with 8 bases matching TRBD2. With 3 bases clipped from V and 2 bases from J, the junction kept 2 bases outside the gene matches. Germline V gives CDR1 SGHRS, CDR2 YFSETQ. The CDR3 loop spans 14 amino acids. CDR3 nucleotides: TGCGCCAGCAGCTCCGGACTAGCCACAGATACGCAGTATTTT. Its translation: CASSSGLATDTQYF.

The chain links TRBV7-9 to TRBJ2-1; a weak D match, TRBD2 (6 bases). This CDR3 is 15 amino acids long. Germline V lookup: CDR1 SEHNR, CDR2 FQNEAQ (reference sequence). Trimming cost V 1 base and J 9 bases, with 16 bases left between them. The CDR3 DNA follows: TGTGCCAGCAGCTTAGTGCCGGGAGAACTTGGTGAGCAGTTCTTC. This codes for CASSLVPGELGEQFF.

The CDR3 protein is CSAKTGGNQETQYF. For the CDR3, the DNA is TGCAGCGCGAAGACAGGGGGGAACCAAGAGACCCAGTACTTC. The chain is built from TRBV29-1 and TRBJ2-5, with TRBD1 identical over 9 bases. Germline values: CDR1 SQVTM, CDR2 ANQGSEA. The CDR3 totals 14 residues. Trimming cost V 7 bases and J 0 bases; bases outside gene matches: 6.

In the case of this clone: Other nucleotide sequences from this sample produce the same CDR3. This chain connects TRBV20-1 to TRBJ2-7; D is unresolved. The CDR3 is 11 residues long. V lost 3 bases and J lost 0, with 3 bases in between. CDR1 is DFQATT, CDR2 SNEGSKA, per germline (reference sequence). This CDR3 reads CSARDSYEQYF. The CDR3 region has the DNA TGCAGTGCTAGGGACTCCTACGAGCAGTACTTC.

This chain joins TRBV28 and TRBJ2-5, with TRBD2 matching over 8 bases. Germline V lookup: CDR1 MDHEN, CDR2 SYDVKM. The V segment lost 3 bases and the J segment 4 bases; nucleotides outside the gene matches: 4. The CDR3 has 14 residues. CDR3 coding DNA: TGTGCCAGCAGTTTCCCGGGACTAGGAGAGACCCAGTACTTC. The encoded protein is CASSFPGLGETQYF.